A selection of T cell receptor beta chains follows, all from one sample in a study of molecular identifiers for immune sequencing clone quantification. TCRdb reprocessed the PCR reads with MiXCR, giving one entry per CDR3 protein. The sample includes about 500,000 distinct CDR3 sequences, roughly a fifth of them seen just once. Sequenced material: naive CD8+ T cells from blood, with Jurkat cell RNA spiked in. The origin of the receptors is a human donor in good health. Some libraries in this study had Jurkat cell RNA spiked in. The conserved cysteine and the conserved F or W are not part of the CDR3 here. A D gene is named only where the DNA matches it firmly.

d_call j_call v_call cdr3_aa
- TRBJ2-5 TRBV4-1 ASSQATPGDQY
TRBD2 TRBJ2-2 TRBV7-3 ASSLLPRPRLADGGELF
- TRBJ1-1 TRBV4-2 ASSRDQTSNTEAF
TRBD1 TRBJ2-6 TRBV5-1 ASSQGTGFGANVLT
TRBD1 TRBJ2-7 TRBV20-1 SARDPSGQDYEQY
TRBD1 TRBJ2-7 TRBV20-1 SATGTGGDRYEQY
- TRBJ2-4 TRBV20-1 SARDSEYYTIAKNIQY
- TRBJ2-3 TRBV2 ASSEALFGSTDTQY
- TRBJ2-1 TRBV28 ASRPMVFGSGHKYNEQF
- TRBJ1-1 TRBV7-6 ASSKAPNTEAF
- TRBJ2-7 TRBV29-1 SVELQGRSYEQY
TRBD1 TRBJ2-1 TRBV5-1 ASSWGTEEQF
- - TRBV3-1 ASSQDTRAPSYEQF
- TRBJ2-5 TRBV16 ASSQSVIQETQY
- TRBJ2-7 TRBV7-2 ASSGYSGQSGYEQY
TRBD1 TRBJ1-1 TRBV6-5 ASSYRDSQHTEAF
- TRBJ2-1 TRBV5-4 ASSSLSASTYNEQF
- TRBJ2-5 TRBV4-1 ASSRTLQETQY
- TRBJ2-1 TRBV24-1 ATSSVGEQF
TRBD2 TRBJ2-7 TRBV20-1 SARSSARGDAEQY
- TRBJ1-5 TRBV28 ASHSLAGSQPQH
- TRBJ2-7 TRBV15 ATSRELAGSSYEQY
TRBD2 TRBJ2-7 TRBV7-9 ASTGTSEVEQY
TRBD2 TRBJ2-3 TRBV13 ASSLMGLAGTDTQY
TRBD2 TRBJ2-3 TRBV7-8 ASSSTSGTSGDTQY
- TRBJ2-3 TRBV4-3 ASSPTQGHTQY
- TRBJ2-3 TRBV7-6 ASSYQGPDTQY
TRBD2 TRBJ2-1 TRBV4-2 ASSHTGLADNEQF
- TRBJ1-1 TRBV7-9 ASSSPSAVGGMNTEAF
TRBD1 TRBJ1-1 TRBV5-1 AIQLDRGGTEAF
TRBD2 TRBJ2-3 TRBV3-1 ASSRGILAGGTDTQY
TRBD2 TRBJ2-1 TRBV12-3/TRBV12-4 ASSLLAGVGNEQF
TRBD1 TRBJ1-4 TRBV6-2/TRBV6-3 ASSAGQASREKLF
- TRBJ2-3 TRBV27 ASSFSGADTQY
- TRBJ1-4 TRBV7-9 ASSSQERKLF
- TRBJ2-7 TRBV5-3 ASTPLLGEQY
TRBD1 TRBJ2-3 TRBV4-3 ASSQHGQGASTDTQY
TRBD2 TRBJ2-1 TRBV11-3 ASSLGPSGGTPNEQF
TRBD1 TRBJ1-4 TRBV3-1 ASSQWTGLGTNEKLF
TRBD2 TRBJ2-7 TRBV27 ASRLAGEYEQY
- TRBJ2-2 TRBV29-1 SVADRTTGELF
- TRBJ1-1 TRBV6-2/TRBV6-3 ASSRAPPYGMDTEAF
- TRBJ1-1 TRBV19 ASSIGPRNTEAF
- TRBJ1-1 TRBV7-6 ASSGGANTEAF
TRBD2 TRBJ2-7 TRBV20-1 SAQSMPGGTEQY
TRBD1 TRBJ2-3 TRBV9 ASSNRDRSTDTQY